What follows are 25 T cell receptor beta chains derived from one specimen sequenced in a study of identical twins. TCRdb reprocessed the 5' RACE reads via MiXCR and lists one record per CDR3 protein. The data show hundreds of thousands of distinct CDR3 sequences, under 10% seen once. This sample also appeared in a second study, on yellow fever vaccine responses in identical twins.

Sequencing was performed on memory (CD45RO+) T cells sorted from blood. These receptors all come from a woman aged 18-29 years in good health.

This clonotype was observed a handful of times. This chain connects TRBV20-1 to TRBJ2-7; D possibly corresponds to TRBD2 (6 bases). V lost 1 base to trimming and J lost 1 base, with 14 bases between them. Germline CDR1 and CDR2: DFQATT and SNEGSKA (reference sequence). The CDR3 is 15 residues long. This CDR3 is CSARVPLAGSYEQYF. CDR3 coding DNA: TGCAGTGCTAGAGTCCCCTTGGCGGGGTCCTACGAGCAGTACTTC.

The CDR3 reads CASSLGGAQETQYF. CDR3 bases: TGTGCCAGCAGCTTGGGTGGAGCCCAAGAGACCCAGTACTTC. This chain uses TRBV5-4 with TRBJ2-5, with D uncertain. The CDR3 is made up of 14 amino acids. The ends were cut back, 0 bases at V and 1 base at J, with 7 bases in the middle. Germline-derived CDR1 and CDR2 are SGHNT and YYREEE (reference sequence). The complete variable domain, with remaining parts taken from reference TRBV5-4 and TRBJ2-5, reads ETGVTQSPTHLIKTRGQQVTLRCSSQSGHNTVSWYQQALGQGPQFIFQYYREEENGRGNFPPRFSGLQFPNYSSELNVNALELDDSALYLCASSLGGAQETQYFGPGTRLLVL.

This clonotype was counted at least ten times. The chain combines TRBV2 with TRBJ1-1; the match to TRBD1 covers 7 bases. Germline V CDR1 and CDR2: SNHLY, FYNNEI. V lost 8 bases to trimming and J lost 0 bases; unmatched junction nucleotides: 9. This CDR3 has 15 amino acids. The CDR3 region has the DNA TGTGCCAGCCGTTGGGACAGAACCCTGAACACTGAAGCTTTCTTT. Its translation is CASRWDRTLNTEAFF.

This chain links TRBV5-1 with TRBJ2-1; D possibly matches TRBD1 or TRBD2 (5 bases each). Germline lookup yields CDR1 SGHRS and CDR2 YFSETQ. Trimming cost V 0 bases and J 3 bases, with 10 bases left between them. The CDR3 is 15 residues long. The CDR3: CASSLEQAGYNEQFF. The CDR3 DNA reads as TGCGCCAGCAGCTTGGAACAGGCGGGCTACAATGAGCAGTTCTTC.

The CDR3 bases are TGTGCCAGCAGTGAATTGACAGGGGAGGCGTACGAGCAGTACTTC. Translated: CASSELTGEAYEQYF. The V gene is TRBV6-1, the J gene TRBJ2-7; 8 positions match TRBD1. V dropped 2 bases and J dropped 4; count of bases not matched to a gene: 7. The V gene's germline CDR1 is MNHNS and CDR2 SASEGT. The CDR3 consists of 15 residues.

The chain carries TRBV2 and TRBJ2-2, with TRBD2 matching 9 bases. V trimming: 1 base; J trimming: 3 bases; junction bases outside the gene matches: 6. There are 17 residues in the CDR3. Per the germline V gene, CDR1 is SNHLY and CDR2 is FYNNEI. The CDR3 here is CASSEGSSGIDTGELFF. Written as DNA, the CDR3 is TGTGCCAGCAGTGAAGGCTCTAGCGGGATCGACACCGGGGAGCTGTTTTTT.

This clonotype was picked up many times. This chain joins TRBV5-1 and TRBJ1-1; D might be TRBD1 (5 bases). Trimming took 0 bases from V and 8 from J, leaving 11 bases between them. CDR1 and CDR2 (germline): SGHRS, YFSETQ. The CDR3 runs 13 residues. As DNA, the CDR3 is TGCGCCAGCAGCTTGGACAGGATTTCCGAAGCTTTCTTT. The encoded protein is CASSLDRISEAFF.

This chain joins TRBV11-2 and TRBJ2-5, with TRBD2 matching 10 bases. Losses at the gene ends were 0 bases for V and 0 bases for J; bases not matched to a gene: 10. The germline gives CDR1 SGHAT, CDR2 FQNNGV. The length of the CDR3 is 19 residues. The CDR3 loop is CASSLEGLAGAPYQETQYF. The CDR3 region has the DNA TGTGCCAGCAGCTTAGAGGGGCTAGCGGGGGCCCCGTACCAAGAGACCCAGTACTTC.

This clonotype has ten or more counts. The CDR3: CASSQDGLGADTQYF. CDR3 nucleotide sequence: TGCGCCAGCAGCCAAGATGGGCTAGGGGCAGATACGCAGTATTTT. The chain employs TRBV4-3 and TRBJ2-3, with D perhaps matching TRBD1 (5 bases). The CDR3 extends over 15 amino acids. Germline CDR1 and CDR2: LGHNA and YSLEER. V was shortened by 0 bases and J by 4 bases, with 11 bases between the two germline ends.

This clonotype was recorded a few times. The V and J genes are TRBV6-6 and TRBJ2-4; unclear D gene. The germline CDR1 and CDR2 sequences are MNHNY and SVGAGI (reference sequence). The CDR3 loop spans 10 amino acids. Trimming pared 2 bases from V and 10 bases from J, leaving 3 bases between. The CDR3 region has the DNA TGTGCCAGCAGTTACGGGATTCAGTACTTC. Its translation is CASSYGIQYF.

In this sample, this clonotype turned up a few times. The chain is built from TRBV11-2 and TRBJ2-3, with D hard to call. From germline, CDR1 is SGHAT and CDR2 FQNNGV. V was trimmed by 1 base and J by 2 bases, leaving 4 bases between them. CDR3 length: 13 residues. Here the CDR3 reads CASSLGDTDTQYF. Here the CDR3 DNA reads TGTGCCAGCAGCTTAGGGGACACAGATACGCAGTATTTT.

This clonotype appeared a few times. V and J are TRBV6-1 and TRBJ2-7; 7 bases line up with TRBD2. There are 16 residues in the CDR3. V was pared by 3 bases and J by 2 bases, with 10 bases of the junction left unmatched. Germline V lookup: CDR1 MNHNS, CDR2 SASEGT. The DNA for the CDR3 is TGTGCCAGCAGTGATTCTGGGGGGGGAATCCCCTACGAGCAGTACTTC. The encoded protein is CASSDSGGGIPYEQYF.

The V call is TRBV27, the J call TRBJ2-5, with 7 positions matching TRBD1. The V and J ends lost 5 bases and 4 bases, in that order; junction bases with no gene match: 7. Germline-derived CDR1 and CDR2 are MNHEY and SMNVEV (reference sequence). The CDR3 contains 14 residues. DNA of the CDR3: TGTGCCAGCAGTGGTGCTGGGGACAGAGAGACCCAGTACTTC. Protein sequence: CASSGAGDRETQYF.

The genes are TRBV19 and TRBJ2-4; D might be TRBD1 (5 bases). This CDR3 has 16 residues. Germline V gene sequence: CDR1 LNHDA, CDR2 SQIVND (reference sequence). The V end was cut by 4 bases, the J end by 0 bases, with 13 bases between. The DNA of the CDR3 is TGTGCCAGTAGTAATCGACAGATGCTAGCCAAAAACATTCAGTACTTC. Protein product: CASSNRQMLAKNIQYF.

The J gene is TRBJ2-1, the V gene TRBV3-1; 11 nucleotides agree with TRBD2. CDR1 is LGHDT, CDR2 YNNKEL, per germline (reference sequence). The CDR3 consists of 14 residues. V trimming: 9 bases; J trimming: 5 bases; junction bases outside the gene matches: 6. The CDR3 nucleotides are TGTGCCAGTCAGCTAGCGGGGGGAGACAATGAGCAGTTCTTC. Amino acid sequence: CASQLAGGDNEQFF.

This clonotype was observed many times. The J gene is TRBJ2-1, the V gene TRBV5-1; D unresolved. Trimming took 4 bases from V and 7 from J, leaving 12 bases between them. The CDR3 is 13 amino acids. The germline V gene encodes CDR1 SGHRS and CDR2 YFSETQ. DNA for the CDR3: TGCGCCAGCAGCACGGTTCTGGGGAATGAGCAGTTCTTC. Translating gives CASSTVLGNEQFF.

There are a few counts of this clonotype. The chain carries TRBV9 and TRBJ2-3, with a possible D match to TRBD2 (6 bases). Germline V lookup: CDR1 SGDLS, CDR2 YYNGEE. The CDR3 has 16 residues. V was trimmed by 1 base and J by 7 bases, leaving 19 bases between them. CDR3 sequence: CASSVSSGQSMNTQYF. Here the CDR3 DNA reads TGTGCCAGCAGCGTATCCAGCGGGCAGTCAATGAATACGCAGTATTTT.

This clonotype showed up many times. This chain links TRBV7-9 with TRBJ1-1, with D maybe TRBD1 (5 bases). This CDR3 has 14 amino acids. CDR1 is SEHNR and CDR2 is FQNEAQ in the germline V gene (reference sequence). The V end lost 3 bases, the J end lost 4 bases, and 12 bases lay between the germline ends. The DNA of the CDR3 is TGTGCCAGCAGCTTGCAGGGTAGTATCACTGAAGCTTTCTTT. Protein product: CASSLQGSITEAFF.

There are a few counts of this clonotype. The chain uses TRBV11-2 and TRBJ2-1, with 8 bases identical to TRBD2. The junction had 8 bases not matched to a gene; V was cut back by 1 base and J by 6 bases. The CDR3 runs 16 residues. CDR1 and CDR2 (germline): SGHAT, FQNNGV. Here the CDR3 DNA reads TGTGCCAGCAGCTTAGTAACGGGAGGGCTTGGCAATGAGCAGTTCTTC. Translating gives CASSLVTGGLGNEQFF.

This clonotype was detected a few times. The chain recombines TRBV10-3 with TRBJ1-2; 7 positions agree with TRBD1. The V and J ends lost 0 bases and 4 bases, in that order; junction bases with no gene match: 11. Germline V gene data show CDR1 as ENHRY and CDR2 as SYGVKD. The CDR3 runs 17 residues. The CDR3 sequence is CAISESLGRGNPYGYTF. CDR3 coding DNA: TGTGCCATCAGTGAGTCCCTCGGCAGGGGGAACCCCTATGGCTACACCTTC.

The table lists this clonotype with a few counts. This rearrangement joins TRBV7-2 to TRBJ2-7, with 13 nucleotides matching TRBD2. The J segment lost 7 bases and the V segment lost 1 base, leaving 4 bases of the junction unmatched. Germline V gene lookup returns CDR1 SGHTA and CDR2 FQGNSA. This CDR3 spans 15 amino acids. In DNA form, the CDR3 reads TGTGCCAGCAGCTTAGGGCGGGGACTAGCGGGAGAGCAGTACTTC. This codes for CASSLGRGLAGEQYF.

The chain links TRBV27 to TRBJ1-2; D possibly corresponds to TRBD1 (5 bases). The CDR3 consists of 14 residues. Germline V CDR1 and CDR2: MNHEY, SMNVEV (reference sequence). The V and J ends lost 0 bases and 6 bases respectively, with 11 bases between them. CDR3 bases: TGTGCCAGCAGTTTATCGGCAGGGCTAGATGGCTACACCTTC. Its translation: CASSLSAGLDGYTF.

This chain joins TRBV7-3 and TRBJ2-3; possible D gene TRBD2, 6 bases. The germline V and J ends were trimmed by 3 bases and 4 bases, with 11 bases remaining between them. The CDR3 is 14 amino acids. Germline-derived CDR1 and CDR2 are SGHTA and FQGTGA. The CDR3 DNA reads TGTGCCAGCAGCTTCCTGGGAGGCGCAGATACGCAGTATTTT. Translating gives CASSFLGGADTQYF.

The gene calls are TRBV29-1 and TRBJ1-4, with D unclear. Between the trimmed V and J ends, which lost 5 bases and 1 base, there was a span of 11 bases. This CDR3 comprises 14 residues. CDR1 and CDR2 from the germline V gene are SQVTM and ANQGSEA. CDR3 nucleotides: TGCAGCGTTCCGAGCTCCGGAACTAATGAAAAACTGTTTTTT. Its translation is CSVPSSGTNEKLFF.

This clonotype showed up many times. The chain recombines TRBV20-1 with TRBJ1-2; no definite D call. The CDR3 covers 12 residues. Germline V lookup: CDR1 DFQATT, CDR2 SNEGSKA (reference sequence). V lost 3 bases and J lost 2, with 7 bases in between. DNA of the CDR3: TGCAGTGCTAGTTTAGCAAACTATGGCTACACCTTC. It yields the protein CSASLANYGYTF.